This TCR beta chain derives from a study of vaccination effects on CD4 cells after COVID-19. The study, taken as a whole, reports: The study, lacking early post-infection timepoints, had few convalescent patients.

This clone was counted a single time. What it binds is unknown. Using viral peptide pools, the ViraFEST assay grew out antigen-specific CD4+ T cells prior to sequencing. Culturing for roughly 9 days preceded CD4+ T cell isolation. Nucleocapsid antibodies were negative in the vaccine recipients, who had never had SARS-CoV-2 infection. IL-2 medium took the place of half the medium on both days 3 and 7. The data were produced by immunoSEQ multiplex PCR, yet TCRdb's version contains in-frame clones alone and is incomplete. The sample holds about 73,000 clones, under 80% seen once. Germline CDR1 reads LNHDA; CDR2 reads SQIVND (reference sequence). This CDR3 has 17 residues. The trim removed 5 bases at V and 2 bases at J, leaving 6 bases unmatched.

The sequenced sample was CD4+ T cells from PBMCs cultured with SARS-CoV-2 spike peptides, obtained before COVID-19 vaccination. The rearrangement joins TRBV19 to TRBJ2-6; TRBD1 matches at 10 bases. This TCR came from a human donor who received a COVID-19 vaccine. CDR3 sequence (DNA): TGTGCCAGTAGTTCGGGACAGGGGTTCGCTGGGGCCAACGTCCTGACTTTC. Protein sequence: CASSSGQGFAGANVLTF. The full variable domain, completed using reference TRBV19 and TRBJ2-6, is DGGITQSPKYLFRKEGQNVTLSCEQNLNHDAMYWYRQDPGQGLRLIYYSQIVNDFQKGDIAEGYSVSREKKESFPLTVTSAQKNPTAFYLCASSSGQGFAGANVLTFGAGSRLTVL.